Sequencing of this T cell receptor beta chain was carried out in a study of CD8+ T cells in alopecia areata. Study-level background: In an open-label trial, patients got 5 to 10 mg tofacitinib twice daily.

V lost 3 bases, J lost 4 bases, and 16 bases lay in between. The CDR3 length is 15 residues. Germline V gene lookup returns CDR1 SGHRS and CDR2 YFSETQ. Following extraction, RNA underwent reverse transcription to cDNA, which served as the sequencing template. This table comes from immunoSEQ multiplex PCR, and its TCRdb copy is limited to in-frame clones, with some not included. The table has about 120,000 clones, less than 45% seen once; the top ten hold approximately 2.8%. The V gene is TRBV5-1, the J gene TRBJ1-1; TRBD1 might be the D (5 bases). Sequencing was performed on CD4+ T cells sorted from blood. This receptor was identified in a human donor with alopecia areata. The CDR3 DNA reads as TGCGCCAGCAGCTCCGCCCAGGGACGGGGCACTGAAGCTTTCTTT. Its translation is CASSSAQGRGTEAFF. Drawing the rest from reference TRBV5-1 and TRBJ1-1, the complete variable domain is KAGVTQTPRYLIKTRGQQVTLSCSPISGHRSVSWYQQTPGQGLQFLFEYFSETQRNKGNFPGRFSGRQFSNSRSEMNVSTLELGDSALYLCASSSAQGRGTEAFFGQGTRLTVV.